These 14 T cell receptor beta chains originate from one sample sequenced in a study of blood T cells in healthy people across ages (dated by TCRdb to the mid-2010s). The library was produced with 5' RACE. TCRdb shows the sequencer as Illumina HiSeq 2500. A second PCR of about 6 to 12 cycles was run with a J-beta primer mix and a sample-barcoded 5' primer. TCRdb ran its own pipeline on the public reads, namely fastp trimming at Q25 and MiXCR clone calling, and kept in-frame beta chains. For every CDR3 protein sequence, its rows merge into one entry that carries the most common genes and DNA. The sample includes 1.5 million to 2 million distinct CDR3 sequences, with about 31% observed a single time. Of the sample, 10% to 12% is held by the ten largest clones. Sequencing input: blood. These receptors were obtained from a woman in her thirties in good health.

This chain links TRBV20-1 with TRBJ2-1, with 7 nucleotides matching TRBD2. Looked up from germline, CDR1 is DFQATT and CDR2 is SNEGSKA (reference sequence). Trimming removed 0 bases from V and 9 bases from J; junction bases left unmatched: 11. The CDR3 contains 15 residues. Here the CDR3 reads CSAREGTGGGSEQFF. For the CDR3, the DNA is TGCAGTGCTAGAGAAGGGACGGGAGGTGGTAGTGAGCAGTTCTTC.

The CDR3 is CASTGRVGANEKLFF. DNA of the CDR3: TGTGCCAGCACCGGCCGGGTGGGGGCTAATGAAAAACTGTTTTTT. The chain carries TRBV28 and TRBJ1-4; possible D gene TRBD1, 5 bases. The CDR3 runs to 15 residues. The V end was cut by 7 bases, the J end by 3 bases, with 15 bases between. Germline loops: CDR1 MDHEN, CDR2 SYDVKM.

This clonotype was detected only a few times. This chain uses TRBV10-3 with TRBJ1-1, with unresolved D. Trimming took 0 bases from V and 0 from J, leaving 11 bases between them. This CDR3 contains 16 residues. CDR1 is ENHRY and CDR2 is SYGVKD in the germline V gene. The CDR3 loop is CAISESGSRMNTEAFF. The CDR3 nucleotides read TGTGCCATCAGTGAGTCAGGCAGCCGAATGAACACTGAAGCTTTCTTT.

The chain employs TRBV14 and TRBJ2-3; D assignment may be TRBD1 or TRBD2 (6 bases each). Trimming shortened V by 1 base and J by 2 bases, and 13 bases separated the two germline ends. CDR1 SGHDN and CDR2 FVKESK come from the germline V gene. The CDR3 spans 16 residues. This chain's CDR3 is CASSQAWGAHTDTQYF. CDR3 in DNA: TGTGCCAGCAGCCAAGCGTGGGGGGCCCACACAGATACGCAGTATTTT.

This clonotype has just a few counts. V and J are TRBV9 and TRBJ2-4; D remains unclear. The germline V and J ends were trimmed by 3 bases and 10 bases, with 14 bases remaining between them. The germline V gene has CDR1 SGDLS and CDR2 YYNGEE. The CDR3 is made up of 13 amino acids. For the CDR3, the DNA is TGTGCCAGCAGCGCCCCCCTTATGAGTATTCAGTACTTC. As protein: CASSAPLMSIQYF.

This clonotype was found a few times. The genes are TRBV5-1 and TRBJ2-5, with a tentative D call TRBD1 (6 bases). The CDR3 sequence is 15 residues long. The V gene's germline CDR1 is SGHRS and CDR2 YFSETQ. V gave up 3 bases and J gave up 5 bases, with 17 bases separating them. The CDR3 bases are TGCGCCAGCAGCTCAACAGGCGGACAGTGGGAGACCCAGTACTTC. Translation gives CASSSTGGQWETQYF.

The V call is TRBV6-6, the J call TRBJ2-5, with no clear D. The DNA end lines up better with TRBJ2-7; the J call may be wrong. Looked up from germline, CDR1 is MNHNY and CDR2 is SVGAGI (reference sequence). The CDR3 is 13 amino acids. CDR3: CASRTAEIYEQYF. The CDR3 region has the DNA TGTGCCAGCAGAACCGCTGAAATATACGAGCAGTACTTC.

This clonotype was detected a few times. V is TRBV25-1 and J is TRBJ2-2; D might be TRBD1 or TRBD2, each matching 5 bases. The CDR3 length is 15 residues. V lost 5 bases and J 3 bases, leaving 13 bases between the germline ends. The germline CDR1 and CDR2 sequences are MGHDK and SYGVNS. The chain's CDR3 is CASSRDRPDTGELFF. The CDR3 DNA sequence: TGTGCCAGCAGTCGGGACCGCCCCGACACCGGGGAGCTGTTTTTT.

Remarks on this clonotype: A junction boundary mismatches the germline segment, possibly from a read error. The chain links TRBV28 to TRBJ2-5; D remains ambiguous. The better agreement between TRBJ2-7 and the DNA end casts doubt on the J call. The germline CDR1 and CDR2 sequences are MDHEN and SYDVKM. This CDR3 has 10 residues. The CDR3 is CAGSQREQYF. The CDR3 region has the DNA TGTGCCGGCAGTCAGCGCGAGCAGTACTTC.

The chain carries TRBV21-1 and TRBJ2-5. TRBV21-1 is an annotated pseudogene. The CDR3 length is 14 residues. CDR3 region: CASSISGYQETQYF. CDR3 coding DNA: TGTGCCAGCAGCATCTCAGGATACCAAGAGACCCAGTACTTC.

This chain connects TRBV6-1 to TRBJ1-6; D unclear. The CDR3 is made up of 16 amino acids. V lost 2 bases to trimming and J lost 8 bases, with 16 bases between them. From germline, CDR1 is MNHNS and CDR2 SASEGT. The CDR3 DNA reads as TGTGCCAGCAGTGAAAAACTGGGGTCAGATTATTCACCCCTCCACTTT. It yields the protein CASSEKLGSDYSPLHF.

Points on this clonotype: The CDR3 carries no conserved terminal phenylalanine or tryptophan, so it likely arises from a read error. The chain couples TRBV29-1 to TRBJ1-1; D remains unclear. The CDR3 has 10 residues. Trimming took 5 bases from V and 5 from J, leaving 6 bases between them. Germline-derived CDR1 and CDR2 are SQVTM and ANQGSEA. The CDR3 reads CSVQVTEAFL. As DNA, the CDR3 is TGCAGCGTTCAAGTAACTGAAGCTTTCTTG.

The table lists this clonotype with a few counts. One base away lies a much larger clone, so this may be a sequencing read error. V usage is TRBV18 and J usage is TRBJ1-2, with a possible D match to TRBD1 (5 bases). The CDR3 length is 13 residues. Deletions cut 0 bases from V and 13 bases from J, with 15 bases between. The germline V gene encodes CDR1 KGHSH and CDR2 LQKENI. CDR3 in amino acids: CASSPPSGRGRTF. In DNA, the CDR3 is TGTGCCAGCTCACCACCTTCAGGACGGGGACGCACCTTC.

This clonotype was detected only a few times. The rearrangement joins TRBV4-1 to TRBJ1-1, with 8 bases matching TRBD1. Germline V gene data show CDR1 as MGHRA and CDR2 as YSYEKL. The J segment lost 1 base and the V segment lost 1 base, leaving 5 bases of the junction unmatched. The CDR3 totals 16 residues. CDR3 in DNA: TGCGCCAGCAGCCAAGTGAAGACAGGGGCGAACACTGAAGCTTTCTTT. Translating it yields CASSQVKTGANTEAFF.